Listed here are 32 T cell receptor beta chains from one sample, sequenced in a study of T-cell memory formation after mild COVID-19. TCRdb redid the calling of the 5' RACE reads with MiXCR, one entry per CDR3 protein. The sample lists 500,000 to 650,000 distinct CDR3 sequences; 20% to 25% were seen once. Material: PBMCs or a T cell subset sorted from them (not recorded which). The receptors shown here come from an adult woman who had mild COVID-19 (a few samples of this study predate the infection). Cell type and time point are not known.

The chain carries TRBV11-2 and TRBJ2-5; 8 bases are a match to TRBD2. Per the germline V gene, CDR1 is SGHAT and CDR2 is FQNNGV. The J segment lost 4 bases and the V segment lost 3 bases, leaving 7 bases of the junction unmatched. The CDR3 runs 15 residues. CDR3 region: CASSFRGLAPETQYF. The CDR3 DNA sequence: TGTGCCAGCAGCTTTCGCGGACTAGCTCCAGAGACCCAGTACTTC.

This clonotype was counted ten times or more. The chain is built from TRBV3-1 and TRBJ1-3; D not certain. Per the germline V gene, CDR1 is LGHDT and CDR2 is YNNKEL (reference sequence). Trimming left V 4 bases short and J 4 bases short, with 11 bases between. The CDR3 runs 14 residues. The CDR3 sequence is CASSPGNSGNTIYF. The CDR3 coding sequence is TGTGCCAGCAGCCCCGGGAATTCGGGAAACACCATATATTTT.

This clonotype was picked up many times. The rearrangement uses TRBV30 and TRBJ1-5; the D is unclear. Trimming pared 5 bases from V and 1 base from J, leaving 9 bases between. This CDR3 spans 13 amino acids. CDR1 and CDR2 (germline): GTSNPN, SVGIG (reference sequence). CDR3 DNA sequence: TGTGCCTGGGCCGGCAAGAGCAATCAGCCCCAGCATTTT. It translates to CAWAGKSNQPQHF.

The CDR3 sequence: CASARSSYNEQFF. CDR3 sequence (DNA): TGCGCCAGCGCCCGAAGCTCCTACAATGAGCAGTTCTTC. This chain connects TRBV5-1 to TRBJ2-1; D gene ambiguous. The CDR3 runs to 13 residues. V was trimmed by 7 bases and J by 0 bases, leaving 8 bases between them. Germline V CDR1 and CDR2: SGHRS, YFSETQ.

V is TRBV5-1 and J is TRBJ2-3, with 8 bases aligning to TRBD1. The CDR3 runs 16 residues. Germline lookup yields CDR1 SGHRS and CDR2 YFSETQ. Trimming took 0 bases from V and 4 from J; bases not matched to a gene: 7. In DNA, the CDR3 is TGCGCCAGCAGCTTGGAGACAGGGGTTCGTGCAGATACGCAGTATTTT. Its protein is CASSLETGVRADTQYF.

The chain recombines TRBV6-6 with TRBJ1-3; possibly TRBD1 for D (5 bases). With 0 bases removed from V and 4 bases from J, the gap between germline ends came to 16 bases. This CDR3 comprises 17 residues. CDR1 is MNHNY, CDR2 SVGAGI, per germline (reference sequence). The CDR3 nucleotides are TGTGCCAGCAGTTACTCGATGGTAATAGGGGTCGGAAACACCATATATTTT. This encodes CASSYSMVIGVGNTIYF.

This clonotype was seen repeatedly, ten times or more. The chain uses TRBV18 and TRBJ1-1; 8 bases are a match to TRBD1. Germline V gene lookup returns CDR1 KGHSH and CDR2 LQKENI. V lost 5 bases, J lost 4 bases, and 3 bases stayed unmatched. There are 13 residues in the CDR3. For the CDR3, the DNA is TGTGCCAGCTCAGCCGACAGGGGCACTGAAGCTTTCTTT. Its protein product is CASSADRGTEAFF.

This clonotype was recorded a few times. As DNA, the CDR3 is TGTGCCAGCAGCTTAGTGGTAGCGGGAGCGAGCGGGGAGCTGTTTTTT. Translation gives CASSLVVAGASGELFF. This rearrangement joins TRBV7-9 to TRBJ2-2, with 9 bases fitting TRBD2. The junction had 7 bases not matched to a gene; V was cut back by 1 base and J by 7 bases. There are 16 residues in the CDR3. The V gene's germline CDR1 is SEHNR and CDR2 FQNEAQ (reference sequence). Variable domain in full (rest from reference TRBV7-9 and TRBJ2-2): DTGVSQNPRHKITKRGQNVTFRCDPISEHNRLYWYRQTLGQGPEFLTYFQNEAQLEKSRLLSDRFSAERPKGSFSTLEIQRTEQGDSAMYLCASSLVVAGASGELFFGEGSRLTVL.

Here the CDR3 reads CSAREATDTQYF. The CDR3 DNA follows: TGCAGTGCTAGAGAAGCCACAGATACGCAGTATTTT. The chain joins TRBV20-1 to TRBJ2-3, with D uncertain. CDR1 is DFQATT and CDR2 is SNEGSKA in the germline V gene (reference sequence). This CDR3 comprises 12 residues. V lost 0 bases and J lost 2, with 3 bases in between.

A few counts support this clonotype. J is TRBJ1-2 and V is TRBV20-1; a possible D gene is TRBD1 (6 bases). The ends were cut back, 6 bases at V and 5 bases at J, with 31 bases in the middle. Germline V gene lookup returns CDR1 DFQATT and CDR2 SNEGSKA (reference sequence). The CDR3 totals 18 residues. CDR3 in amino acids: CSAPPRRGADLSRYGYTF. As DNA, the CDR3 is TGCAGTGCCCCACCCCGAAGGGGGGCCGACCTCTCTAGGTATGGCTACACCTTC.

The chain joins TRBV5-6 to TRBJ2-1, with D possibly matching TRBD1 (6 bases). The length of the CDR3 is 15 residues. Germline V gene lookup returns CDR1 SGHDT and CDR2 YYEEEE. Trimming cost V 7 bases and J 3 bases, with 17 bases left between them. This chain's CDR3 is CASVRQGPYYNEQFF. The CDR3 DNA reads TGTGCCAGCGTTCGTCAGGGGCCATACTACAATGAGCAGTTCTTC.

The V gene is TRBV4-1, the J gene TRBJ1-1; 8 positions match TRBD1. The CDR3 is made up of 16 amino acids. Looked up from germline, CDR1 is MGHRA and CDR2 is YSYEKL. V was pared by 1 base and J by 8 bases, with 12 bases of the junction left unmatched. CDR3 coding DNA: TGCGCCAGCAGCCAAGTTGCGCACAGGGGGTCTGGGGAAGCTTTCTTT. Translation: CASSQVAHRGSGEAFF.

This clonotype appeared many times. At one end the junction does not follow the germline gene, possibly because of a read error. The chain is built from TRBV5-1 and TRBJ2-3; 10 bases align to TRBD1. The germline CDR1 and CDR2 sequences are SGHRS and YFSETQ. This CDR3 has 14 residues. CDR3 protein: CASSLGQGADTQYF. CDR3 nucleotide sequence: TGTGCCAGCAGCTTAGGACAGGGGGCAGATACGCAGTATTTT.

Here the CDR3 DNA reads TGTGCCAGCAGTGCGACTAGCGGGAGTAATGAGCAGTTCTTC. Its protein is CASSATSGSNEQFF. The J gene is TRBJ2-1, the V gene TRBV6-4, with 12 bases fitting TRBD2. V trimming: 4 bases; J trimming: 7 bases; junction bases outside the gene matches: 2. The CDR3 has 14 amino acids. Germline V CDR1 and CDR2: MRHNA, SNTAGT.

V is TRBV20-1 and J is TRBJ1-1; D remains ambiguous. This CDR3 contains 11 residues. Germline CDR1 is DFQATT and CDR2 is SNEGSKA (reference sequence). Trimming pared 0 bases from V and 4 bases from J, leaving 3 bases between. DNA for the CDR3: TGCAGTGCTAGAGAAGTCACTGAAGCTTTCTTT. Protein: CSAREVTEAFF.

This clonotype was observed at least ten times. This chain connects TRBV14 to TRBJ2-1, with D possibly matching TRBD1 (6 bases). The CDR3 has 12 residues. Per the germline V gene, CDR1 is SGHDN and CDR2 is FVKESK. V was clipped by 1 base and J by 12 bases, with 10 bases between them. The CDR3 DNA reads as TGTGCCAGCAGCCAAGTACAGGGTGGGCAGTTCTTC. Translation: CASSQVQGGQFF.

A few counts support this clonotype. The chain combines TRBV6-2 or TRBV6-3 with TRBJ2-5, with D possibly called TRBD1 or TRBD2 (6 bases each). CDR1 and CDR2 from the germline V gene are MNHEY and SVGEGT. CDR3 size: 15 residues. V lost 2 bases, J lost 5 bases, and 15 bases lay in between. The CDR3 bases are TGTGCCAGCAGTTACGCGACAGGAGGGCGGGAGACCCAGTACTTC. Amino acids: CASSYATGGRETQYF.

This clonotype has just a few counts. The rearrangement joins TRBV3-1 to TRBJ2-7; a possible D gene is TRBD1 (5 bases). Per the germline V gene, CDR1 is LGHDT and CDR2 is YNNKEL (reference sequence). CDR3 length equals 12 residues. Deletions cut 0 bases from V and 9 bases from J, with 9 bases between. CDR3 in amino acids: CASSQDGQGQYF. The CDR3 DNA is TGTGCCAGCAGCCAAGATGGGCAGGGGCAGTACTTC.

The V gene is TRBV5-1, the J gene TRBJ2-2, with D possibly matching TRBD1 (6 bases). Germline V gene sequence: CDR1 SGHRS, CDR2 YFSETQ. The CDR3 has 13 residues. Trimming pared 7 bases from V and 5 bases from J, leaving 12 bases between. The CDR3 sequence: CASGGRETGELFF. The CDR3 nucleotides read TGCGCCAGCGGGGGCAGGGAGACCGGGGAGCTGTTTTTT.

This clonotype was counted a few times. V usage is TRBV5-6 and J usage is TRBJ2-1, with D tentatively TRBD2 (6 bases). Per the germline V gene, CDR1 is SGHDT and CDR2 is YYEEEE. The CDR3 consists of 15 residues. The V end lost 1 base, the J end lost 5 bases, and 13 bases lay between the germline ends. The DNA for the CDR3 is TGTGCCAGCAGCTTGTCACTAGGGAGGAACAATGAGCAGTTCTTC. As protein: CASSLSLGRNNEQFF.

This chain connects TRBV27 to TRBJ1-2; a weak D match, TRBD1 (5 bases). The germline V and J ends were trimmed by 5 bases and 6 bases, with 19 bases remaining between them. Per the germline V gene, CDR1 is MNHEY and CDR2 is SMNVEV (reference sequence). The CDR3 is 15 amino acids. CDR3 sequence: CASSLLVDNRDGYTF. The CDR3 DNA reads TGTGCCAGCAGTCTATTGGTGGACAATCGGGATGGCTACACCTTC.

Only a few counts were recorded for this clonotype. The rearrangement uses TRBV4-1 and TRBJ1-1; no clear D gene. Germline values: CDR1 MGHRA, CDR2 YSYEKL. V lost 4 bases to trimming and J lost 1 base, with 13 bases between them. The CDR3 is 15 amino acids. CDR3 in DNA: TGCGCCAGCAGCCCGTCCGGTGCAGAGAACACTGAAGCTTTCTTT. Its protein is CASSPSGAENTEAFF.

V gene TRBV5-5 combines with J gene TRBJ1-1, with D hard to call. CDR3 size: 14 residues. V was cut by 2 bases and J by 3 bases, with 11 bases left in between. CDR1 and CDR2 from the germline V gene are SGHKS and YYEKEE (reference sequence). CDR3 coding DNA: TGTGCCAGCAGCTTACGGCGCGGCGACACTGAAGCTTTCTTT. Translation: CASSLRRGDTEAFF.

This clonotype was observed a handful of times. The chain links TRBV7-6 to TRBJ2-1; D unclear. The CDR3 is 12 residues long. Germline V gives CDR1 SGHVS, CDR2 FNYEAQ. Trimming took 8 bases from V and 2 from J, leaving 7 bases between them. The CDR3 DNA sequence: TGTGCCAGCGGGGTCACCTACAATGAGCAGTTCTTC. Protein: CASGVTYNEQFF.

This clonotype was detected once. The chain links TRBV4-2 to TRBJ1-6; D is undetermined. V shed 0 bases and J shed 6 bases, with 18 bases lying between them. The V gene's germline CDR1 is LGHNA and CDR2 YNFKEQ. The length of the CDR3 is 18 residues. In DNA form, the CDR3 reads TGTGCCAGCAGCCAAGATTTAGCCGAGGAAAGATTTAATTCACCCCTCCACTTT. It specifies CASSQDLAEERFNSPLHF.

This clonotype has just a few counts. The chain links TRBV4-2 to TRBJ2-2; TRBD1 might be the D (5 bases). The CDR3 is 14 amino acids. The germline V gene has CDR1 LGHNA and CDR2 YNFKEQ. V gave up 1 base and J gave up 3 bases, with 6 bases separating them. The DNA for the CDR3 is TGTGCCAGCAGCCAAGTACAGGACACCGGGGAGCTGTTTTTT. Amino acids: CASSQVQDTGELFF.

This clonotype was recorded a few times. The J gene is TRBJ1-5, the V gene TRBV27; TRBD1 matches at 7 bases. The CDR3 length is 13 residues. The germline gives CDR1 MNHEY, CDR2 SMNVEV (reference sequence). J was trimmed by 6 bases and V by 6 bases; bases with no gene match: 5. The CDR3 reads CASSDRAGQPQHF. The CDR3 DNA reads as TGTGCCAGCAGCGACAGGGCGGGTCAGCCCCAGCATTTT.

This clonotype was seen a few times. The V gene is TRBV7-9, the J gene TRBJ2-7, with TRBD1 identical over 7 bases. J gave up 4 bases and V 2 bases, and 8 bases lay outside the gene matches. This CDR3 has 15 amino acids. The V gene's germline CDR1 is SEHNR and CDR2 FQNEAQ (reference sequence). The DNA of the CDR3 is TGTGCCAGCAGCTTACCCTACAGGGGTGGGTACGAGCAGTACTTC. This encodes CASSLPYRGGYEQYF.

The V and J genes are TRBV24-1 and TRBJ2-5; D is uncertain. CDR3 length: 14 amino acids. Germline V lookup: CDR1 KGHDR, CDR2 SFDVKD. Trimming pared 3 bases from V and 5 bases from J, leaving 12 bases between. The CDR3 reads CATSDTQAGETQYF. CDR3 coding DNA: TGTGCCACCAGTGATACCCAAGCCGGGGAGACCCAGTACTTC.

The genes are TRBV2 and TRBJ1-2, with a possible D match to TRBD1 (5 bases). Trimming pared 5 bases from V and 6 bases from J, leaving 16 bases between. Germline-derived CDR1 and CDR2 are SNHLY and FYNNEI. The CDR3 spans 14 residues. The CDR3 here is CASSFGGVGDGYTF. The CDR3 DNA sequence: TGTGCCAGCAGTTTCGGCGGGGTGGGGGATGGCTACACCTTC.

This clonotype was counted a few times. V usage is TRBV29-1 and J usage is TRBJ2-7; 10 bases are shared with TRBD1. V lost 3 bases to trimming and J lost 1 base; unmatched junction nucleotides: 6. The CDR3 is 15 amino acids. The germline gives CDR1 SQVTM, CDR2 ANQGSEA. The CDR3 DNA sequence: TGCAGCGTTGAGATCAGGACAGGGGGGTCCTACGAGCAGTACTTC. Translation: CSVEIRTGGSYEQYF.

This clonotype turned up a few times. This chain links TRBV7-7 with TRBJ2-1; 11 bases agree with TRBD1. Germline values: CDR1 SSHAT, CDR2 FNYEAQ (reference sequence). The CDR3 totals 14 residues. V was clipped by 5 bases and J by 6 bases; unmatched bases: 3. The CDR3 region is CASSHGTGGNEQFF. The CDR3 DNA is TGTGCCAGCAGCCACGGGACAGGGGGCAATGAGCAGTTCTTC.